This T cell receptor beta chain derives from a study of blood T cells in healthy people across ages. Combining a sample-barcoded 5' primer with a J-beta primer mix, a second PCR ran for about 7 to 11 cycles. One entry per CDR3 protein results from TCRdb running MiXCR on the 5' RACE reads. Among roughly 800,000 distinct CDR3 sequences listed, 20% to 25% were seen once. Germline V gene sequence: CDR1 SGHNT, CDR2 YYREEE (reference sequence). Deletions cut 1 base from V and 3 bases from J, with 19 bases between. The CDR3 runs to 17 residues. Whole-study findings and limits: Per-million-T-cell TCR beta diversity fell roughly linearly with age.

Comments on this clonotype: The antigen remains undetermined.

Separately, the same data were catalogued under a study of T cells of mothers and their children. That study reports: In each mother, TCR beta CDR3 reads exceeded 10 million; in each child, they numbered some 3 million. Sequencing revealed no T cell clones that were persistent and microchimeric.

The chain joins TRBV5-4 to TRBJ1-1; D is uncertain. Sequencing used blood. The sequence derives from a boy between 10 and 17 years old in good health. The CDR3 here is CASSLSSKRAVDTEAFF. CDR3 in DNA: TGTGCCAGCAGCTTGTCCTCAAAGAGGGCTGTCGACACTGAAGCTTTCTTT.